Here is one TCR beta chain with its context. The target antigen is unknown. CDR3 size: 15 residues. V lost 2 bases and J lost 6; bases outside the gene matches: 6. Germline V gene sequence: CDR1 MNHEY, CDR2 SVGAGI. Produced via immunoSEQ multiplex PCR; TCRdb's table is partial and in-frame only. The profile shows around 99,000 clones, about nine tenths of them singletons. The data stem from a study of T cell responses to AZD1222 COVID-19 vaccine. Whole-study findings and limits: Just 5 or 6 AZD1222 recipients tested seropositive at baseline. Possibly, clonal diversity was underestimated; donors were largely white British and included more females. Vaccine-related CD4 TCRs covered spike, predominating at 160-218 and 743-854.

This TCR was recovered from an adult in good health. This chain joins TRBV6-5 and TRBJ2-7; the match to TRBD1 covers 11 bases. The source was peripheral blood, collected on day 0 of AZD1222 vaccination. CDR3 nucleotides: TGTGCCAGCAGTTACGCGCCGGACAGGGGGCTCGAGCAGTACTTC. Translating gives CASSYAPDRGLEQYF.